This T cell receptor (beta chain) is from a study of cytomegalovirus exposure and HLA in healthy donors. General study points: Earlier analysis looked at TCR beta V segments, and most were productive about 87% or about 30% of the time.

60 Vbeta and 13 Jbeta primers were used in PCR. Original data processing: Approximately 83 million unique TCR beta chains, 9 million to 11 million shared, were counted in a later analysis. Sequenced by immunoSEQ multiplex PCR; TCRdb stores in-frame clones only, minus some. The D gene and trimming were derived from the DNA, and the V and J assignments and clone size from that table. Among 210,000 or so clones listed, 85% to 90% were seen once. In the case of this clone: Its antigen is unidentified.

CDR3 length equals 15 residues. The V segment lost 8 bases and the J segment 4 bases; nucleotides outside the gene matches: 11. Germline lookup yields CDR1 MNHNS and CDR2 SASEGT. The rearrangement joins TRBV6-1 to TRBJ2-1, with 7 bases identical to TRBD1. Sequenced input: PBMCs. The source of this sequence is a human donor in good health. DNA of the CDR3: TGTGCCAGCGAGGTTCAGACAGGGCCGTACAATGAGCAGTTCTTC. It encodes CASEVQTGPYNEQFF.